The clone carrying this T cell receptor beta chain was seen only a few times. No antigen is known for it. This entry comes from a study of cytomegalovirus exposure and HLA in healthy donors. Study outcomes and limitations: An observed cluster of highly shared sequence variants was recorded as a likely sequencing artifact.

Germline V lookup: CDR1 SGHKS, CDR2 YYEKEE (reference sequence). CDR3 length equals 15 residues. J was trimmed by 1 base and V by 0 bases; bases with no gene match: 4. With 60 Vbeta and 13 Jbeta primers, the PCR was carried out. The assay was immunoSEQ multiplex PCR, and TCRdb's table has in-frame clones only and misses some. The sample comprises more than 100,000 clones, about 83% of which are singletons, and 2.7% rests with the top ten. The sample comprised PBMCs. This TCR derives from a woman aged 40 to 55 in good health and CMV-seropositive. V and J are TRBV5-5 and TRBJ2-7, with TRBD1 matching 7 bases. CDR3 DNA: TGTGCCAGCAGCTTGGGGACAGGTTCTTCCTACGAGCAGTACTTC. It specifies CASSLGTGSSYEQYF.